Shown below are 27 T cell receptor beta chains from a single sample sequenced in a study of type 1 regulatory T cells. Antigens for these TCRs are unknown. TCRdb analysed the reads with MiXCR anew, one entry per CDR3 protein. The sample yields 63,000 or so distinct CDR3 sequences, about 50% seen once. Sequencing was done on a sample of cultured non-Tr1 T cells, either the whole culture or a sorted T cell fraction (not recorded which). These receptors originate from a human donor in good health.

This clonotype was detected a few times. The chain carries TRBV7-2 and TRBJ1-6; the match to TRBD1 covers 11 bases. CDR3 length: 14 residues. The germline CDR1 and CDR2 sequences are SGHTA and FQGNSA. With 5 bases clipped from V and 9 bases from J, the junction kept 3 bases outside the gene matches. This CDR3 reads CASSRTGGGSPLHF. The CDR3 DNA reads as TGTGCCAGCAGCCGGACAGGGGGCGGTTCACCCCTCCACTTT.

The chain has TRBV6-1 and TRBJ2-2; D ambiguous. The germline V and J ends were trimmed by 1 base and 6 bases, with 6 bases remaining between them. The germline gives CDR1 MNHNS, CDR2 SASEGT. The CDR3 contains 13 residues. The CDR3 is CASSEGAAGELFF. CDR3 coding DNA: TGTGCCAGCAGTGAAGGGGCGGCCGGGGAGCTGTTTTTT.

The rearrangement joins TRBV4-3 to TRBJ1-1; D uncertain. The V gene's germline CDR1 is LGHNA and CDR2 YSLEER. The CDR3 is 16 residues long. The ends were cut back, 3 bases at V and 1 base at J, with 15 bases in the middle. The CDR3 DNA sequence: TGCGCCAGCAGCCACGGAGGAGACCGTTGGAACACTGAAGCTTTCTTT. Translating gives CASSHGGDRWNTEAFF.

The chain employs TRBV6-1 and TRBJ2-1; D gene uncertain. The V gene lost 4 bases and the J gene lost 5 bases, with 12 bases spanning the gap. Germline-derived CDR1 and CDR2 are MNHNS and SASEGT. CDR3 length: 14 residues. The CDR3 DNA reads TGTGCCAGCAGTGTCTCTACATCGCACAATGAGCAGTTCTTC. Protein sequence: CASSVSTSHNEQFF.

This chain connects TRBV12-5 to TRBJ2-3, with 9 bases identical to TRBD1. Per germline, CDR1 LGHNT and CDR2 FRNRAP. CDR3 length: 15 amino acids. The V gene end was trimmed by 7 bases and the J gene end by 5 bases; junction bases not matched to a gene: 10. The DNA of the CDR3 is TGTGCTAGTGATACGGGACAGGGTTCTCTAGATACGCAGTATTTT. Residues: CASDTGQGSLDTQYF.

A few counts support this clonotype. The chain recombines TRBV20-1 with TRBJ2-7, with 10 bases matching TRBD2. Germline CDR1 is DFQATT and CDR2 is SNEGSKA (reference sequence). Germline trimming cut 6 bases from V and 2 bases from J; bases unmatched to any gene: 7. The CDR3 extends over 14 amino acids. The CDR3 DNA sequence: TGCAGTGCCATCCGGACTAGCGGAACCTACGAGCAGTACTTC. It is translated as CSAIRTSGTYEQYF.

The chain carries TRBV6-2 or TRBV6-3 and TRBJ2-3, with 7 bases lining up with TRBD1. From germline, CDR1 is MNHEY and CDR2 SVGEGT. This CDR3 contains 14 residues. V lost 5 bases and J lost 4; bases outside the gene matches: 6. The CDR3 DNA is TGTGCCAGCAGTCCTGGGCAGGGGGCAGATACGCAGTATTTT. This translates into CASSPGQGADTQYF.

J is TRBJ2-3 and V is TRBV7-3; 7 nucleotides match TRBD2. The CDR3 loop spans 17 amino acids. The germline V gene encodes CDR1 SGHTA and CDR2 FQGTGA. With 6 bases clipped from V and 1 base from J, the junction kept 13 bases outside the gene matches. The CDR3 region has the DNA TGTGCCAGCAGTGCGGGGGAACCGGGCCTCCGCACAGATACGCAGTATTTT. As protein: CASSAGEPGLRTDTQYF.

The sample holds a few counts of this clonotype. The CDR3 DNA sequence: TGTGCCAGCAGCCAAGGGGTCGGGCCCCAGCATTTT. The encoded protein is CASSQGVGPQHF. The rearrangement uses TRBV3-1 and TRBJ1-5; D is uncertain. V lost 1 base and J lost 9, with 7 bases in between. CDR3 length equals 12 residues. Germline CDR1 is LGHDT and CDR2 is YNNKEL (reference sequence).

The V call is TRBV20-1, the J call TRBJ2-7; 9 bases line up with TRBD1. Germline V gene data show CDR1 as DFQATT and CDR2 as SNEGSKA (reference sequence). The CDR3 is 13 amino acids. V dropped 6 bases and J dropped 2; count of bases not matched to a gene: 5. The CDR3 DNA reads TGCAGTGCAAGGACAGGGGCGACCTACGAGCAGTACTTC. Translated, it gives CSARTGATYEQYF.

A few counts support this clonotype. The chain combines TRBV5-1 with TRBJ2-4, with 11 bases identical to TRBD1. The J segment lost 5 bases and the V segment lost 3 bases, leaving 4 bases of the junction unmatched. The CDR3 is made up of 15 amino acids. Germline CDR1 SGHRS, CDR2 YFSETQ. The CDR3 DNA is TGCGCCAGCAGCTCCGGGACAGGGGGACAAAACATTCAGTACTTC. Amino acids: CASSSGTGGQNIQYF.

The CDR3 nucleotides read TGTGCCAGCAGTTTCCCCGCAGTTCCCTCTACCTCATTCTTGATTGAAGCTTTCTTT. Its translation: CASSFPAVPSTSFLIEAFF. The chain combines TRBV6-2 or TRBV6-3 with TRBJ1-1; D is undetermined. Trimming stripped 4 bases from V and 7 bases from J, with 31 bases between. The CDR3 is made up of 19 amino acids. Germline CDR1 and CDR2: MNHEY and SVGEGT.

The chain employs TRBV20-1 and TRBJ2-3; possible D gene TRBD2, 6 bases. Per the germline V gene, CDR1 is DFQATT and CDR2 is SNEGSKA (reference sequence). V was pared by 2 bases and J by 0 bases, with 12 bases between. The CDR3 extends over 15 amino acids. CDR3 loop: CSARPGLRSTDTQYF. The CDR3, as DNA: TGCAGTGCTAGACCGGGACTGAGAAGCACAGATACGCAGTATTTT.

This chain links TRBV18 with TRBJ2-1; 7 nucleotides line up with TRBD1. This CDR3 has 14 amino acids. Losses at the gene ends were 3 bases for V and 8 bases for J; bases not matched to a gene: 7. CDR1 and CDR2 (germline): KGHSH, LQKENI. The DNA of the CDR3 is TGTGCCAGCTCACCCCTACAGGGGCTCGATGAGCAGTTCTTC. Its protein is CASSPLQGLDEQFF.

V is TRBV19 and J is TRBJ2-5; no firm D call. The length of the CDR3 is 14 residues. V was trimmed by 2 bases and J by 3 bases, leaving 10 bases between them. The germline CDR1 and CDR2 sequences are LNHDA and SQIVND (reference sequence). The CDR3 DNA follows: TGTGCCAGTAGTATACCCGAGGCTAAAGAGACCCAGTACTTC. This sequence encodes CASSIPEAKETQYF.

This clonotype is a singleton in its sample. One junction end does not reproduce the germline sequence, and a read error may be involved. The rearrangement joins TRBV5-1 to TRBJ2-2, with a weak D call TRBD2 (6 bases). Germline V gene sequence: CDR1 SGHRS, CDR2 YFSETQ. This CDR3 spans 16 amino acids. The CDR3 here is CASSTLGGINTGGLFF. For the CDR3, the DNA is TGCGCCAGCAGCACCCTCGGGGGAATAAACACCGGGGGGCTGTTTTTT.

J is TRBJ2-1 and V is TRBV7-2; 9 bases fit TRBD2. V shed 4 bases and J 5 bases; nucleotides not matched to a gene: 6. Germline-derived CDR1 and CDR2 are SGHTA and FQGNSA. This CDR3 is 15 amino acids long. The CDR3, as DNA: TGTGCCAGCAGCTACCTAGCGGGGAACGACAATGAGCAGTTCTTC. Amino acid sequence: CASSYLAGNDNEQFF.

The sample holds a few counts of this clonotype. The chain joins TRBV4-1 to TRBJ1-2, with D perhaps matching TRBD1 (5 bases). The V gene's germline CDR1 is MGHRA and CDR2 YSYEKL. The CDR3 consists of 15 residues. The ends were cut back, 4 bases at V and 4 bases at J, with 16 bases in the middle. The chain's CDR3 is CASSPMGREGYGYTF. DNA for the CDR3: TGCGCCAGCAGCCCGATGGGCAGGGAGGGCTATGGCTACACCTTC.

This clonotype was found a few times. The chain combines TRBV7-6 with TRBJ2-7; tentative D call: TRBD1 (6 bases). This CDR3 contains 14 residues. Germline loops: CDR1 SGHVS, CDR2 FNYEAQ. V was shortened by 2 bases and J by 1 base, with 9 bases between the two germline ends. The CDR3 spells CASSLMRGSYEQYF. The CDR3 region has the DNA TGTGCCAGCAGCTTAATGAGGGGGTCCTACGAGCAGTACTTC.

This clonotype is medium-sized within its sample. The chain's CDR3 is CASSLGQGASSSGYTF. The CDR3 coding sequence is TGTGCCAGCAGCTTGGGACAGGGGGCGTCGAGTAGTGGCTACACCTTC. This rearrangement joins TRBV7-2 to TRBJ1-2; 12 nucleotides line up with TRBD1. This CDR3 spans 16 amino acids. Germline V gene sequence: CDR1 SGHTA, CDR2 FQGNSA. Trimming cost V 3 bases and J 7 bases; bases outside gene matches: 9.

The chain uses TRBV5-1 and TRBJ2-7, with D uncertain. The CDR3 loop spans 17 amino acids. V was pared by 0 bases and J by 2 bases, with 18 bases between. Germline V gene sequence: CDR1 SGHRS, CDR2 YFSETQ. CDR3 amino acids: CASSLASFVQITYEQYF. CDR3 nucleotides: TGCGCCAGCAGCTTGGCCAGCTTTGTCCAGATTACCTACGAGCAGTACTTC.

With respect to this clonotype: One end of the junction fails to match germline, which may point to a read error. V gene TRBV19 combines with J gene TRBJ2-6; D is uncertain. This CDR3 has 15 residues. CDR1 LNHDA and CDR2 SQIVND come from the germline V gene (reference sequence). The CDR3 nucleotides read TGTGCCGGTAGTATACGGTACTCTGGGGCCAACGTCCTGACTTTC. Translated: CAGSIRYSGANVLTF.

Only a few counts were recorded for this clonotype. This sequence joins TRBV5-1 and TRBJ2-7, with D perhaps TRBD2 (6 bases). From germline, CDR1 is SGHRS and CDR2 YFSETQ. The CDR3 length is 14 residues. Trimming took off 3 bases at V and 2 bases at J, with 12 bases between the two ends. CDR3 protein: CASSSSPGAYEQYF. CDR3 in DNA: TGCGCCAGCAGCTCCTCCCCGGGGGCCTACGAGCAGTACTTC.

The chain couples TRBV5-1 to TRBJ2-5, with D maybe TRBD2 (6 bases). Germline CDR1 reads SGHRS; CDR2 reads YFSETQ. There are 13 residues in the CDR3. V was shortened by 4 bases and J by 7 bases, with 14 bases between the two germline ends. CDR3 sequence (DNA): TGCGCCAGCAGCCTCCCCCCGGAGGGGACCCAGTACTTC. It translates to CASSLPPEGTQYF.

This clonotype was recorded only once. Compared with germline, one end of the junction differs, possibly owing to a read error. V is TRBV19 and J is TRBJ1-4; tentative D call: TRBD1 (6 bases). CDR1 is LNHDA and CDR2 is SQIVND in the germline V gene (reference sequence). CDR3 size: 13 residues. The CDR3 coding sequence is TGTGACAGTAATCCCCTCGGGGGCGAAAAACTGTTTTTT. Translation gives CDSNPLGGEKLFF.

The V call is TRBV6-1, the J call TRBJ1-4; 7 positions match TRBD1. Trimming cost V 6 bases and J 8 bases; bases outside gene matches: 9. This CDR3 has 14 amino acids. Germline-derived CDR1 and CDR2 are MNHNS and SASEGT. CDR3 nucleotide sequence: TGTGCCAGCAGCCGCCACCTGACAGGGGAAAAACTGTTTTTT. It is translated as CASSRHLTGEKLFF.

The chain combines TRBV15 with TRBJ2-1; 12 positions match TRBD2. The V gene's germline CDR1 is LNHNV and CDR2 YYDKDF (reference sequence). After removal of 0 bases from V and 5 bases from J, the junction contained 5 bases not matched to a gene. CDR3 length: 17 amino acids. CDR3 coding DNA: TGTGCCACCAGCAGAGACACTAGCGGGGGGCGGCACAATGAGCAGTTCTTC. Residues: CATSRDTSGGRHNEQFF.